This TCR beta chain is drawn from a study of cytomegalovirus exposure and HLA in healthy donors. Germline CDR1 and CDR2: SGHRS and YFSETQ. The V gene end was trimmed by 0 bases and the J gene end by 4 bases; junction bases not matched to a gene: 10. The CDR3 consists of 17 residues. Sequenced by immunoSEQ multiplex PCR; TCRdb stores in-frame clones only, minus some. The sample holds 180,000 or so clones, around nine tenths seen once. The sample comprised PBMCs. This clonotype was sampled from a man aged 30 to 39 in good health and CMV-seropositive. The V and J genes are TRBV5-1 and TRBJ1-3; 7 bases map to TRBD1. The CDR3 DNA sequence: TGCGCCAGCAGCTTGGGCAGCTCGACAGGGCTGGGAAACACCATATATTTT. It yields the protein CASSLGSSTGLGNTIYF.